The 30 T cell receptor beta chains presented below share a single source sample, sequenced in a study of Graves' ophthalmopathy and Graves' hyperthyroidism. The authors amplified TCR beta CDR3 regions from RNA transcripts. HTBI-primed RT-PCR formed the first round, and a multiplex PCR formed the second. Each CDR3 protein gets one entry after TCRdb re-called the multiplex PCR reads with MiXCR. The data hold about 1.2 million distinct CDR3 sequences, with about two fifths observed a single time. Sequenced input: peripheral blood or thyroid tissue (not recorded which). These receptors were taken from an adult man with Graves' hyperthyroidism.

This clonotype occurred many times. An end of the junction does not agree with germline; a read error may underlie this. The rearrangement joins TRBV6-6 to TRBJ1-6; 7 bases line up with TRBD1. In germline, CDR1 is MNHNY, CDR2 SVGAGI (reference sequence). CDR3 length: 12 amino acids. CDR3 in DNA: TGTGCCAGCAGTTTAATGACAGGGATACAGCTCTTT. Its protein product is CASSLMTGIQLF.

Comment on this clonotype: At one end the junction does not follow the germline gene, possibly because of a read error. The chain combines TRBV10-2 with TRBJ2-7, with 7 bases matching TRBD1. The CDR3 totals 15 residues. From germline, CDR1 is WSHSY and CDR2 SAAADI. For the CDR3, the DNA is TGTGCCAGCAGGCAACCTAAGGGACAGTTATACGAGCAGTACTTC. Translated: CASRQPKGQLYEQYF.

The CDR3 region is CASSFGGPVSYEQYF. The CDR3, as DNA: TGTGCCAGCAGCTTTGGTGGGCCAGTCTCCTACGAGCAGTACTTC. The chain uses TRBV5-8 and TRBJ2-7; D is uncertain. Germline CDR1 reads SGHTS; CDR2 reads YDEGEE. The germline V and J ends were trimmed by 2 bases and 0 bases, with 12 bases remaining between them. The CDR3 runs 15 residues.

The rearrangement uses TRBV28 and TRBJ1-1; 8 nucleotides align to TRBD1. This CDR3 region has 14 residues. Unmatched junction bases numbered 9, after V lost 8 bases and J lost 4 bases. Germline V gene sequence: CDR1 MDHEN, CDR2 SYDVKM. The DNA for the CDR3 is TGTGCCAGCGGTCCCAGGGGGCAGGGCACTGAAGCTTTCTTT. This gives the protein CASGPRGQGTEAFF.

The rearrangement joins TRBV5-6 to TRBJ2-5, with 8 bases lining up with TRBD1. Germline assignment: CDR1 SGHDT and CDR2 YYEEEE. The CDR3 is 12 amino acids. With 7 bases clipped from V and 4 bases from J, the junction kept 3 bases outside the gene matches. CDR3: CASQGAGETQYF. CDR3 nucleotides: TGTGCCAGCCAGGGGGCGGGAGAGACCCAGTACTTC.

Concerning this clonotype: This could be a read error, since a much larger clone is one nucleotide away. The V gene is TRBV20-1, the J gene TRBJ2-7; 7 bases fit TRBD2. This CDR3 region has 13 residues. Germline loops: CDR1 DFQATT, CDR2 SNEGSKA (reference sequence). J gave up 4 bases and V 7 bases, and 10 bases lay outside the gene matches. This CDR3 reads CSVEAMGGYEQYF. The DNA for the CDR3 is TGCAGTGTCGAGGCGATGGGGGGGTACGAGCAGTACTTC.

The chain is built from TRBV19 and TRBJ1-5; a possible D gene is TRBD1 (5 bases). This CDR3 contains 16 residues. With 4 bases removed from V and 1 base from J, the gap between germline ends came to 14 bases. CDR1 and CDR2 (germline): LNHDA, SQIVND (reference sequence). The CDR3, as DNA: TGTGCCAGTAGTACTACGGGGACTGTGAGCAATCAGCCCCAGCATTTT. It encodes CASSTTGTVSNQPQHF.

The genes are TRBV4-1 and TRBJ2-7; D ambiguous. The V end was cut by 3 bases, the J end by 0 bases, with 9 bases between. The CDR3 contains 14 residues. Germline V gene sequence: CDR1 MGHRA, CDR2 YSYEKL. CDR3 region: CASSHTQNSYEQYF. In DNA form, the CDR3 reads TGCGCCAGCAGCCATACACAGAACTCCTACGAGCAGTACTTC.

This clonotype was seen ten or more times. This chain uses TRBV19 with TRBJ1-1; D may be TRBD1 (6 bases). This CDR3 is 13 amino acids long. Per the germline V gene, CDR1 is LNHDA and CDR2 is SQIVND (reference sequence). The V and J ends lost 7 bases and 4 bases respectively, with 13 bases between them. CDR3 region: CASIGQGSTEAFF. The CDR3 DNA is TGTGCCAGTATCGGGCAGGGGAGCACTGAAGCTTTCTTT.

This clonotype was found many times. The V call is TRBV7-8, the J call TRBJ2-2; TRBD1 agrees at 7 bases. The CDR3 extends over 15 amino acids. The germline V gene has CDR1 SGHVS and CDR2 FQNEAQ. The junction had 4 bases not matched to a gene; V was cut back by 5 bases and J by 1 base. The CDR3: CASSARTGNTGELFF. As DNA, the CDR3 is TGTGCCAGCAGCGCACGGACAGGGAACACCGGGGAGCTGTTTTTT.

This clonotype was counted many times. In DNA, the CDR3 is TGCGCCAGCAGCCAAGCAGGCTCCTACGAGCAGTACTTC. Translating it yields CASSQAGSYEQYF. V gene TRBV4-1 combines with J gene TRBJ2-7; D gene unclear. CDR3 length: 13 amino acids. Germline loops: CDR1 MGHRA, CDR2 YSYEKL. The V and J ends lost 1 base and 0 bases respectively, with 4 bases between them.

For this clonotype: A junction boundary mismatches the germline segment, possibly from a read error. The chain has TRBV7-8 and TRBJ2-7; D is tentatively TRBD1 or TRBD2 (7 bases each). The CDR3 contains 11 residues. Germline CDR1 and CDR2: SGHVS and FQNEAQ. CDR3 nucleotide sequence: TGTGCCAGCAGTTTCAGGGGGGGGCCCGACTTC. It translates to CASSFRGGPDF.

Many counts were recorded for this clonotype. The CDR3 DNA is TGTGCCATCTACAGGGGGGAAGGATCCTACGAGCAGTACTTC. Residues: CAIYRGEGSYEQYF. The V gene is TRBV2, the J gene TRBJ2-7, with 8 nucleotides matching TRBD1. CDR1 SNHLY and CDR2 FYNNEI come from the germline V gene. Trimming removed 10 bases from V and 1 base from J; junction bases left unmatched: 9. The CDR3 is 14 residues long.

This clonotype was counted ten times or more. CDR3 region: CASSLRPGGFSYEQYF. CDR3 bases: TGTGCCAGCAGCTTACGACCAGGGGGCTTCTCCTACGAGCAGTACTTC. This sequence joins TRBV5-6 and TRBJ2-7; 8 nucleotides match TRBD1. V shed 2 bases and J 0 bases; nucleotides not matched to a gene: 7. Germline V gene data show CDR1 as SGHDT and CDR2 as YYEEEE. This CDR3 contains 16 residues. The whole variable domain, remainder taken from reference TRBV5-6 and TRBJ2-7, is DAGVTQSPTHLIKTRGQQVTLRCSPKSGHDTVSWYQQALGQGPQFIFQYYEEEERQRGNFPDRFSGHQFPNYSSELNVNALLLGDSALYLCASSLRPGGFSYEQYFGPGTRLTVT.

V and J are TRBV15 and TRBJ1-6; no reliable D call. CDR1 is LNHNV and CDR2 is YYDKDF in the germline V gene (reference sequence). The CDR3 is made up of 20 amino acids. V lost 0 bases to trimming and J lost 0 bases, with 18 bases between them. CDR3 residues: CATSREPLTTGSSYNSPLHF. CDR3 DNA sequence: TGTGCCACCAGCAGAGAACCTCTCACCACCGGAAGCTCCTATAATTCACCCCTCCACTTT.

This clonotype was seen a few times. V and J are TRBV5-1 and TRBJ2-2, with a tentative D call TRBD1 (6 bases). CDR1 SGHRS and CDR2 YFSETQ come from the germline V gene. CDR3 size: 15 residues. Trimming left V 4 bases short and J 3 bases short, with 13 bases between. DNA for the CDR3: TGCGCCAGCAGCGAGTGGGGGCCCGACACCGGGGAGCTGTTTTTT. This encodes CASSEWGPDTGELFF.

For this clonotype: Being one base from a much bigger clone, this may be a read error. This chain links TRBV7-9 with TRBJ2-5; 10 bases map to TRBD1. The J call may not be correct, given that the DNA end is closer to TRBJ2-7. The CDR3 has 12 residues. Germline V gives CDR1 SEHNR, CDR2 FQNEAQ (reference sequence). Here the CDR3 reads CLGTGVTDEQYF. The DNA of the CDR3 is TGTCTCGGGACAGGGGTAACCGACGAGCAGTACTTC.

As concerns this clonotype: One junction end disagrees with the germline gene, perhaps due to a read error. The gene calls are TRBV6-5 and TRBJ2-7, with a tentative D call TRBD2 (5 bases). This CDR3 is built from 12 residues. CDR1 MNHEY and CDR2 SVGAGI come from the germline V gene. CDR3 protein: CAISYPEGEQYF. Here the CDR3 DNA reads TGTGCCATCAGTTACCCCGAGGGCGAGCAGTACTTC.

This clonotype has more than one count but fewer than ten. The chain couples TRBV7-9 to TRBJ1-4; D unresolved. The CDR3 consists of 14 residues. Trimming removed 7 bases from V and 0 bases from J, with 9 bases in between. Germline CDR1 SEHNR, CDR2 FQNEAQ (reference sequence). CDR3 loop: CASTEKATNEKLFF. DNA for the CDR3: TGTGCCAGCACCGAAAAAGCAACTAATGAAAAACTGTTTTTT.

To note about this clonotype: At one end the junction does not follow the germline gene, possibly because of a read error. V gene TRBV29-1 combines with J gene TRBJ1-6; D is perhaps TRBD1 (6 bases). Germline V gene lookup returns CDR1 SQVTM and CDR2 ANQGSEA. The CDR3 has 14 amino acids. CDR3 region: CSVGSGTRNPPLHF. The CDR3 bases are TGCAGTGTTGGATCCGGGACAAGAAATCCACCCCTCCACTTT.

As for this clonotype: Being one base from a much bigger clone, this may be a read error. The chain uses TRBV12-3 or TRBV12-4 and TRBJ1-5, with a weak D call TRBD1 (5 bases). The CDR3 is 14 residues long. For the CDR3, the DNA is TGTGCCCGCAGTGTGACATTGAGGGGTCAGCCCCAGCATTTT. Its translation is CARSVTLRGQPQHF.

On this clonotype itself: One junction end does not reproduce the germline sequence, and a read error may be involved. The CDR3 coding sequence is TGCAGCGTTGAAGAATCGGGGGCCGACGTCCTGACTTTC. Its protein product is CSVEESGADVLTF. The chain is built from TRBV29-1 and TRBJ2-6; D possibly uses TRBD1 or TRBD2 (6 bases each). The CDR3 contains 13 residues. Germline V CDR1 and CDR2: SQVTM, ANQGSEA.

The chain couples TRBV20-1 to TRBJ2-7; a possible D gene is TRBD2 (5 bases). Germline V gives CDR1 DFQATT, CDR2 SNEGSKA (reference sequence). The CDR3 contains 11 residues. V lost 6 bases to trimming and J lost 6 bases, with 12 bases between them. The CDR3 region is CSARGLLEQYF. The CDR3 region has the DNA TGCAGTGCCCGCGGACTTCTCGAGCAGTACTTC.

This sequence joins TRBV27 and TRBJ1-1, with D unclear. V lost 5 bases and J 6 bases, leaving 13 bases between the germline ends. Germline CDR1 is MNHEY and CDR2 is SMNVEV (reference sequence). This CDR3 contains 13 residues. In DNA, the CDR3 is TGTGCCAGCAGTCTAATGTCCGGGCCTGAAGCTTTCTTT. Its translation is CASSLMSGPEAFF.

The chain carries TRBV29-1 and TRBJ1-2; maybe TRBD1 (6 bases). The CDR3 is made up of 13 amino acids. V lost 8 bases to trimming and J lost 8 bases, with 21 bases between them. Germline V gene lookup returns CDR1 SQVTM and CDR2 ANQGSEA. Here the CDR3 DNA reads TGCAGCCTGTCACAGGGACTGGCGGGCGGCTACACCTTC. Translated, it gives CSLSQGLAGGYTF. Drawing the rest from reference TRBV29-1 and TRBJ1-2, the complete variable domain is SAVISQKPSRDICQRGTSLTIQCQVDSQVTMMFWYRQQPGQSLTLIATANQGSEATYESGFVIDKFPISRPNLTFSTLTVSNMSPEDSSIYLCSLSQGLAGGYTFGSGTRLTVV.

The V call is TRBV27, the J call TRBJ2-2; 8 bases are shared with TRBD2. The germline gives CDR1 MNHEY, CDR2 SMNVEV (reference sequence). V gave up 2 bases and J gave up 6 bases; unmatched junction bases: 5. The CDR3 is 15 residues long. CDR3 coding DNA: TGTGCCAGCAGTTTAGCGGGAGGTGTGTCCGGGGAGCTGTTTTTT. Translation gives CASSLAGGVSGELFF.

This chain connects TRBV12-3 or TRBV12-4 to TRBJ2-2, with no clear D. The V gene lost 5 bases and the J gene lost 7 bases, with 11 bases spanning the gap. CDR3 length equals 13 residues. CDR3 loop: CASSVGKVGELFF. CDR3 DNA: TGTGCCAGCAGTGTGGGGAAGGTCGGGGAGCTGTTTTTT.

Ten or more counts support this clonotype. This chain links TRBV7-9 with TRBJ2-5; 9 positions match TRBD2. V lost 7 bases, J lost 4 bases, and 10 bases stayed unmatched. The germline CDR1 and CDR2 sequences are SEHNR and FQNEAQ (reference sequence). The CDR3 runs 15 residues. In DNA, the CDR3 is TGTGCCAGCACCTCCGCTGCGGGGGGGAGAGAGACCCAGTACTTC. Its protein is CASTSAAGGRETQYF.

This chain connects TRBV7-9 to TRBJ2-3, with D uncertain. From germline, CDR1 is SEHNR and CDR2 FQNEAQ (reference sequence). The V end was cut by 5 bases, the J end by 4 bases, with 16 bases between. This CDR3 has 15 amino acids. The CDR3 DNA reads as TGTGCCAGCAGCAAGAACAATCTGGTGGCAGATACGCAGTATTTT. Amino acid sequence: CASSKNNLVADTQYF.

This clonotype was detected ten times or more. The rearrangement joins TRBV20-1 to TRBJ2-7, with D unclear. Germline CDR1 is DFQATT and CDR2 is SNEGSKA (reference sequence). This CDR3 is 15 amino acids long. The ends were cut back, 5 bases at V and 4 bases at J, with 21 bases in the middle. The CDR3 DNA follows: TGCAGTGCTGTACCGGTGGCTTTTTTCGGGTACGAGCAGTACTTC. Encoded protein: CSAVPVAFFGYEQYF.